A single sample gave rise to the 13 T cell receptor beta chains below, sequenced in a study of early T cells in non-severe SARS-CoV-2 infection. TCRdb recomputed calls from the 5' RACE reads with MiXCR, one row per CDR3 protein. This table has approximately 70,000 distinct CDR3 sequences, approximately 12% appearing once. Sequencing was performed on whole blood. Receptors originate from an adult who was a healthcare worker with PCR-confirmed SARS-CoV-2 infection or an uninfected control (not recorded which).

This clonotype came up many times. This chain connects TRBV28 to TRBJ1-6; D remains unclear. The CDR3 contains 19 residues. Germline V CDR1 and CDR2: MDHEN, SYDVKM. The V and J ends lost 2 bases and 0 bases respectively, with 17 bases between them. The CDR3 loop is CASSLRQFVGISYNSPLHF. The CDR3 DNA reads TGTGCCAGCAGTTTAAGACAATTCGTCGGTATCTCCTATAATTCACCCCTCCACTTT.

This clonotype was seen many times. The chain is built from TRBV4-3 and TRBJ2-3; a possible D gene is TRBD2 (6 bases). Trimming removed 1 base at V and 2 bases at J, with 13 bases between. The V gene's germline CDR1 is LGHNA and CDR2 YSLEER. The CDR3 runs 16 residues. The CDR3 DNA sequence: TGCGCCAGCAGCCAAGGTAGCGGTTTTGCCACAGATACGCAGTATTTT. Translating gives CASSQGSGFATDTQYF.

This clonotype came up many times. The rearrangement uses TRBV20-1 and TRBJ2-7; 8 nucleotides agree with TRBD1. Germline CDR1 reads DFQATT; CDR2 reads SNEGSKA (reference sequence). This CDR3 is 13 amino acids long. Germline trimming cut 5 bases from V and 4 bases from J; bases unmatched to any gene: 7. The CDR3 protein is CSAYTGGRYEQYF. As DNA, the CDR3 is TGCAGTGCTTACACAGGGGGTAGATACGAGCAGTACTTC.

In this sample, this clonotype is medium-sized. The chain joins TRBV19 to TRBJ1-5, with D perhaps TRBD1 (5 bases). The germline gives CDR1 LNHDA, CDR2 SQIVND (reference sequence). The CDR3 covers 14 residues. Trimming pared 5 bases from V and 1 base from J, leaving 9 bases between. This chain's CDR3 is CASSQYRSNQPQHF. In DNA, the CDR3 is TGTGCCAGTAGTCAATACAGGAGCAATCAGCCCCAGCATTTT.

At least ten counts were recorded for this clonotype. The chain couples TRBV7-2 to TRBJ2-3; D may be TRBD1 or TRBD2 (7 bases each). The CDR3 contains 17 residues. CDR1 is SGHTA and CDR2 is FQGNSA in the germline V gene. With 5 bases removed from V and 4 bases from J, the gap between germline ends came to 22 bases. The CDR3 DNA is TGTGCCAGCAGCCAGGGGGTTGGCGGGGGCGGGCCAGATACGCAGTATTTT. Translated: CASSQGVGGGGPDTQYF. The full variable domain, its missing parts supplied by reference TRBV7-2 and TRBJ2-3, is GAGVSQSPSNKVTEKGKDVELRCDPISGHTALYWYRQSLGQGLEFLIYFQGNSAPDKSGLPSDRFSAERTGGSVSTLTIQRTQQEDSAVYLCASSQGVGGGGPDTQYFGPGTRLTVL.

The chain uses TRBV11-2 and TRBJ2-3; TRBD2 is a possible D gene (5 bases). V shed 5 bases and J shed 2 bases, with 14 bases lying between them. There are 15 residues in the CDR3. The V gene's germline CDR1 is SGHAT and CDR2 FQNNGV. The CDR3: CASSPYMGDTDTQYF. CDR3 in DNA: TGTGCCAGCAGCCCCTACATGGGAGACACAGATACGCAGTATTTT.

This clonotype appeared many times. The CDR3 protein is CATSDSAEGRLSYGYTF. The CDR3 bases are TGTGCCACCAGTGACAGCGCGGAGGGGCGTTTATCTTATGGCTACACCTTC. V usage is TRBV24-1 and J usage is TRBJ1-2; D is possibly TRBD1 (5 bases). The ends were cut back, 4 bases at V and 5 bases at J, with 22 bases in the middle. Germline V gene sequence: CDR1 KGHDR, CDR2 SFDVKD. The CDR3 totals 17 residues.

This clonotype occurred many times. The chain uses TRBV6-2 or TRBV6-3 and TRBJ2-7, with D possibly TRBD2 on 5 matching bases. V lost 6 bases and J lost 5, with 26 bases in between. The CDR3 sequence is 17 residues long. Germline-derived CDR1 and CDR2 are MNHEY and SVGEGT. CDR3 sequence (DNA): TGTGCCAGCAGCCCCCTGGGGATTCGGGGTAATGAGAACGAGCAGTACTTC. Translated: CASSPLGIRGNENEQYF.

The chain employs TRBV9 and TRBJ2-2, with 7 positions matching TRBD2. The V and J ends lost 3 bases and 4 bases, in that order; junction bases with no gene match: 3. The CDR3 length is 14 residues. Germline loops: CDR1 SGDLS, CDR2 YYNGEE. Here the CDR3 DNA reads TGTGCCAGCAGCGGGGACTACTCCACCGGGGAGCTGTTTTTT. Translating it yields CASSGDYSTGELFF.

This clonotype was recorded many times. V and J are TRBV4-1 and TRBJ2-6; 7 bases match TRBD1. Germline-derived CDR1 and CDR2 are MGHRA and YSYEKL. There are 18 residues in the CDR3. After removal of 2 bases from V and 0 bases from J, the junction contained 7 bases not matched to a gene. This CDR3 reads CASSQSDREHSGANVLTF. In DNA form, the CDR3 reads TGCGCCAGCAGCCAATCTGACAGGGAACACTCTGGGGCCAACGTCCTGACTTTC.

In its sample, this clonotype was seen many times. The V and J genes are TRBV14 and TRBJ2-1; unclear D gene. CDR1 and CDR2 from the germline V gene are SGHDN and FVKESK. This CDR3 has 16 residues. Trimming shortened V by 2 bases and J by 0 bases, and 11 bases separated the two germline ends. CDR3 amino acids: CASSQFVGASYNEQFF. CDR3 in DNA: TGTGCCAGCAGCCAATTCGTTGGTGCCTCCTACAATGAGCAGTTCTTC.

This clonotype appeared many times. V is TRBV6-5 and J is TRBJ1-3; 8 nucleotides line up with TRBD1. Germline CDR1 MNHEY, CDR2 SVGAGI. The V and J ends lost 4 bases and 3 bases, in that order; junction bases with no gene match: 5. This CDR3 contains 15 residues. CDR3 loop: CASSLIGQGGNTIYF. The CDR3 DNA reads as TGTGCCAGCAGTTTAATCGGACAGGGTGGAAACACCATATATTTT.

This clonotype was seen repeatedly, ten times or more. The CDR3 spells CASSAQIGGQDTQYF. The CDR3 nucleotides read TGTGCCAGCAGTGCCCAGATCGGAGGACAGGATACGCAGTATTTT. The gene calls are TRBV6-4 and TRBJ2-3, with a tentative D call TRBD1 (6 bases). CDR3 length: 15 residues. V was shortened by 4 bases and J by 6 bases, with 17 bases between the two germline ends. Germline V gene data show CDR1 as MRHNA and CDR2 as SNTAGT.